This T cell receptor beta chain was documented in a study of T cell responses to AZD1222 COVID-19 vaccine (TCRdb year 2021). Context from the whole study: A total of approximately 240 trial participants underwent TCR sequencing, of whom under 220 had received two doses of AZD1222 and around 25 had received two doses of the MenACWY control vaccine. Trial participants were enrolled by age into subgroups of 18-55, 56-69 and 70-plus years, and about 150, 27 and 61 TCR-sequenced participants, respectively, were included in these subgroups. Overall study outcomes, separate from this receptor: Most participants were white British and females outnumbered males, and the authors suggested that clonal diversity may have been underestimated. No day 14 peak-response samples were available, so repertoires were characterized only after the peak T cell response. Conclusions about previously exposed vaccinees were limited because only six or seven AZD1222 recipients were SARS-CoV-2 seropositive at baseline. Reportedly, close to half of the unique spike-specific TCRs recognized epitopes lying outside the regions that are mutated in the B.1.351 and B.1.1.7 variants. The 56-69-year group was small, and its depth increase did not reach significance, likely because of low power. The whole spike protein was spanned by vaccine-associated CD4 TCRs, and dominant responses were seen in regions 160-218 and 743-854. After two AZD1222 doses, both the breadth and the depth of spike-specific TCRs were significantly higher than at day 0 and than in MenACWY recipients.

The CDR3 runs 14 amino acids, cysteine and phenylalanine included. Only the CDR3 portion is preserved as DNA: 42 bases, with reading frame beginning at the first base. CDR1 and CDR2, per the germline V gene, are SNHLY and FYNNEI. Trimming removed 6 bases from V and 1 base from J; the gene matches leave 1 base unexplained. Of note for this clone: Which antigen it targets is not known. There are no base qualities to consult, and no much larger clone falls within one base.

The CDR3 regions of human TCRbeta chains were analyzed by immunosequencing. The study's own analysis went as follows. Repertoire TCRs were matched against a reference library of SARS-CoV-2-specific TCRs generated with the MIRA antigen-specificity platform. Breadth meant the fraction of unique TCRs that were SARS-CoV-2-associated, whereas depth meant the fraction of total T cells that were SARS-CoV-2-associated. Using the MIRA data, each spike-specific TCR was mapped to the spike region that the TCR reacts to and placed in a CD4 or CD8 class. Log10-transformed breadth and depth values were compared by one-way ANOVA with Sidak's multiple comparisons tests. This is the immuneACCESS table as TCRdb keeps it, with only in-frame sequences that have V and J called. A part of the clones is gone; compared with another copy, unresolved V genes explain less than half, and the rest is unexplained. V and J calls and clone size are copied from that table; D and trimming were computed from the DNA. The sample contains 98,000 or so clones, 86% of them found a single time. 2.5% to 4% of the sample comes from the top ten.

The time point label, read with the paper, signifies: about 28 days (+/-7) after the second vaccine dose. What this sample's treatment or condition label stands for: meningococcal conjugate vaccine given as trial control. The vaccinee samples were drawn from two UK trials, COV001 and COV002, one of which was a single-blind randomized controlled phase 2/3 trial testing AZD1222 (ChAdOx1 nCoV-19) in healthy adults. For TCRbeta chain sequencing, PBMC samples from trial participants were taken at day 0 and at day 28 after the second dose. Rearrangement joined TRBV2 to TRBJ1-5, with 9 bases matching TRBD1. The origin of this receptor is an adult who received the MenACWY meningococcal vaccine as a control. The sequences come from peripheral blood, collected 28 days after the second dose of the MenACWY control vaccine. The DNA sequence is TGTGCCAGCAGGGGGACAGGGAGCAATCAGCCCCAGCATTTT. This yields the protein CASRGTGSNQPQHF.